The 29 T cell receptor beta chains listed next were all sequenced from one sample in a study of early T cells in non-severe SARS-CoV-2 infection. Each CDR3 protein is one row after TCRdb ran MiXCR on the 5' RACE reads. The table shows approximately 120,000 distinct CDR3 sequences, with around 14% occurring only once. The specimen was whole blood. Receptors were obtained from an adult who was a healthcare worker with PCR-confirmed SARS-CoV-2 infection or an uninfected control (not recorded which).

This clonotype occurred a few times. The chain uses TRBV12-5 and TRBJ2-7; 8 bases align to TRBD2. This CDR3 is built from 16 residues. Germline V gives CDR1 LGHNT, CDR2 FRNRAP. V was pared by 5 bases and J by 1 base, with 10 bases of the junction left unmatched. Here the CDR3 reads CASGLPERELSYEQYF. The CDR3 coding sequence is TGTGCTAGTGGTCTCCCTGAGCGGGAGCTTTCCTACGAGCAGTACTTC. The variable domain in full, completed from reference TRBV12-5 and TRBJ2-7, reads DARVTQTPRHKVTEMGQEVTMRCQPILGHNTVFWYRQTMMQGLELLAYFRNRAPLDDSGMPKDRFSAEMPDATLATLKIQPSEPRDSAVYFCASGLPERELSYEQYFGPGTRLTVT.

V gene TRBV4-1 combines with J gene TRBJ2-2; 9 positions match TRBD1. Germline V gene sequence: CDR1 MGHRA, CDR2 YSYEKL. This CDR3 is 16 amino acids long. The V gene end was trimmed by 1 base and the J gene end by 7 bases; junction bases not matched to a gene: 7. CDR3 nucleotide sequence: TGCGCCAGCAGCCAAGGTCCGGGACAGGGCAGCGGGGAGCTGTTTTTT. Translation gives CASSQGPGQGSGELFF.

The chain has TRBV12-3 or TRBV12-4 and TRBJ1-2; D call uncertain. Deletions cut 4 bases from V and 8 bases from J, with 17 bases between. This CDR3 is built from 14 residues. The CDR3 coding sequence is TGTGCCAGCAGTTACATTGGGCGCGCGGGAGGCTACACCTTC. Translated: CASSYIGRAGGYTF.

V gene TRBV30 combines with J gene TRBJ2-2; the D is unclear. CDR3 size: 12 residues. With 2 bases removed from V and 4 bases from J, the gap between germline ends came to 5 bases. Germline V gene data show CDR1 as GTSNPN and CDR2 as SVGIG (reference sequence). CDR3 region: CAWSRSTGELFF. Here the CDR3 DNA reads TGTGCCTGGAGTCGAAGCACCGGGGAGCTGTTTTTT.

This clonotype was counted many times. The chain recombines TRBV7-9 with TRBJ1-2, with D unclear. Germline loops: CDR1 SEHNR, CDR2 FQNEAQ (reference sequence). This CDR3 has 13 amino acids. Trimming left V 6 bases short and J 8 bases short, with 16 bases between. CDR3 loop: CASRVGPTQGYTF. CDR3 nucleotide sequence: TGTGCCAGCAGAGTGGGTCCTACGCAAGGCTACACCTTC.

This clonotype appeared once. The J gene is TRBJ2-3, the V gene TRBV7-9, with a possible D match to TRBD1 (6 bases). CDR1 is SEHNR, CDR2 FQNEAQ, per germline (reference sequence). With 2 bases removed from V and 4 bases from J, the gap between germline ends came to 13 bases. This CDR3 spans 15 amino acids. The CDR3 DNA follows: TGTGCCAGCAGCTTAATCTTAGGGGGAGCAGATACGCAGTATTTT. Amino acid sequence: CASSLILGGADTQYF.

This clonotype appeared many times. The chain uses TRBV18 and TRBJ1-2; tentative D call: TRBD1 (5 bases). V lost 3 bases, J lost 6 bases, and 11 bases lay in between. The germline CDR1 and CDR2 sequences are KGHSH and LQKENI. This CDR3 comprises 13 residues. CDR3 amino acids: CASSPAGDNGYTF. In DNA form, the CDR3 reads TGTGCCAGCTCACCGGCGGGGGATAATGGCTACACCTTC.

This clonotype was seen only a few times. The chain combines TRBV7-3 with TRBJ2-5, with 7 bases fitting TRBD2. V lost 4 bases and J lost 10; bases outside the gene matches: 9. CDR1 and CDR2 (germline): SGHTA, FQGTGA. This CDR3 contains 13 residues. This chain's CDR3 is CASSSGGRWDQYF. The CDR3 nucleotides read TGTGCCAGCAGCTCGGGGGGTAGATGGGACCAGTACTTC.

This clonotype was counted a few times. The chain couples TRBV5-4 to TRBJ1-2, with 10 bases identical to TRBD1. V lost 4 bases to trimming and J lost 5 bases; unmatched junction nucleotides: 8. There are 15 residues in the CDR3. The germline CDR1 and CDR2 sequences are SGHNT and YYREEE (reference sequence). The CDR3 is CASSPTGGAGYGYTF. CDR3 DNA: TGTGCCAGCAGCCCGACAGGGGGCGCGGGTTATGGCTACACCTTC.

This clonotype was seen more than once but under ten times. J is TRBJ1-5 and V is TRBV18; TRBD1 is a possible D gene (5 bases). V was shortened by 2 bases and J by 5 bases, with 7 bases between the two germline ends. Per the germline V gene, CDR1 is KGHSH and CDR2 is LQKENI. This CDR3 has 13 residues. The CDR3 sequence: CASSPWGDQPQHF. Here the CDR3 DNA reads TGTGCCAGCTCACCATGGGGGGATCAGCCCCAGCATTTT.

The genes are TRBV5-1 and TRBJ2-5; the match to TRBD1 covers 7 bases. CDR3 size: 19 residues. In germline, CDR1 is SGHRS, CDR2 YFSETQ. V shed 5 bases and J 4 bases; nucleotides not matched to a gene: 23. Here the CDR3 reads CASRRERYQSSTGRETQYF. The CDR3 coding sequence is TGCGCCAGCAGAAGGGAGAGATACCAATCATCGACAGGGAGAGAGACCCAGTACTTC.

This clonotype showed up just a few times. DNA of the CDR3: TGTGCCATCAGTGGACAGCGGGGGAACTCCTACGAGCAGTACTTC. Translating it yields CAISGQRGNSYEQYF. The rearrangement uses TRBV10-3 and TRBJ2-7; 8 nucleotides line up with TRBD2. The CDR3 is 15 amino acids. Germline CDR1 ENHRY, CDR2 SYGVKD. V shed 4 bases, J shed 0 bases, and the junction held 5 bases outside the gene matches.

This clonotype was found a few times. This chain connects TRBV6-5 to TRBJ2-2, with D hard to call. V dropped 2 bases and J dropped 5 bases, with 9 bases sitting between them. CDR3 length: 14 residues. Germline V gene lookup returns CDR1 MNHEY and CDR2 SVGAGI. In nucleotides, the CDR3 is TGTGCCAGCAGTTACGGGCATAATACCGGGGAGCTGTTTTTT. Its protein is CASSYGHNTGELFF.

In its sample, this clonotype was seen a few times. This chain joins TRBV30 and TRBJ2-5; D might be TRBD1 (6 bases). Trimming shortened V by 8 bases and J by 2 bases, and 9 bases separated the two germline ends. The CDR3 runs to 11 residues. Germline loops: CDR1 GTSNPN, CDR2 SVGIG (reference sequence). The CDR3 DNA reads as TGTGCCCAGGGGCCTCAAGAGACCCAGTACTTC. Encoded protein: CAQGPQETQYF.

This clonotype occurred many times. V and J are TRBV6-6 and TRBJ1-1; D is unresolved. Trimming removed 2 bases from V and 0 bases from J, with 13 bases in between. Germline CDR1 reads MNHNY; CDR2 reads SVGAGI (reference sequence). This CDR3 comprises 16 residues. The CDR3 region has the DNA TGTGCCAGCAGTTACCTTCGGCAGTTCATGAACACTGAAGCTTTCTTT. Amino acids: CASSYLRQFMNTEAFF.

This clonotype was seen more than once but under ten times. The chain links TRBV5-1 to TRBJ1-2, with 8 bases matching TRBD1. CDR3 length: 16 amino acids. V shed 1 base and J 6 bases; nucleotides not matched to a gene: 11. Germline V gene sequence: CDR1 SGHRS, CDR2 YFSETQ. CDR3 nucleotides: TGCGCCAGCAGCTTGACACCAGGGGGCACCCTCGATGGCTACACCTTC. Residues: CASSLTPGGTLDGYTF.

The J gene is TRBJ2-4, the V gene TRBV6-2 or TRBV6-3, with D uncertain. Per germline, CDR1 MNHEY and CDR2 SVGEGT. Deletions cut 0 bases from V and 0 bases from J, with 6 bases between. This CDR3 is 15 amino acids long. CDR3 in DNA: TGTGCCAGCAGTTACTCGCCTCTAGCCAAAAACATTCAGTACTTC. Translating gives CASSYSPLAKNIQYF.

A few counts support this clonotype. The chain recombines TRBV30 with TRBJ1-5, with TRBD1 matching 7 bases. V lost 1 base to trimming and J lost 7 bases; unmatched junction nucleotides: 4. Germline assignment: CDR1 GTSNPN and CDR2 SVGIG (reference sequence). The length of the CDR3 is 13 residues. CDR3 nucleotides: TGTGCCTGGAGTGAACAGGGGAAACAGCCCCAGCATTTT. This codes for CAWSEQGKQPQHF.

This clonotype has just a few counts. This chain links TRBV7-2 with TRBJ2-3, with 14 bases fitting TRBD2. Germline CDR1 is SGHTA and CDR2 is FQGNSA. There are 19 residues in the CDR3. Trimming at V came to 5 bases and at J to 2 bases, leaving 12 bases not matched to a gene. CDR3 in DNA: TGTGCCAGCAGCCGGGGACTAGCGGGGGCCTATTCCCACACAGATACGCAGTATTTT. Amino acid sequence: CASSRGLAGAYSHTDTQYF.

This chain links TRBV30 with TRBJ1-6, with 7 bases that match TRBD1. The germline V gene encodes CDR1 GTSNPN and CDR2 SVGIG (reference sequence). V lost 0 bases to trimming and J lost 6 bases; unmatched junction nucleotides: 2. The CDR3 runs 14 residues. The CDR3 nucleotides read TGTGCCTGGAGTGTGGACAGGTCTAATTCACCCCTCCACTTT. This encodes CAWSVDRSNSPLHF.

This clonotype was counted between two and nine times. This chain uses TRBV19 with TRBJ2-5; TRBD2 matches 12 bases. The CDR3 sequence is 18 residues long. Trimming cost V 1 base and J 1 base; bases outside gene matches: 7. The germline V gene encodes CDR1 LNHDA and CDR2 SQIVND (reference sequence). The CDR3 DNA is TGTGCCAGTAGTATAGGGGCTAGCGGGGGGGCTCTCCAAGAGACCCAGTACTTC. The encoded protein is CASSIGASGGALQETQYF.

V and J are TRBV7-7 and TRBJ1-1, with D hard to call. V lost 2 bases and J 8 bases, leaving 12 bases between the germline ends. Germline V lookup: CDR1 SSHAT, CDR2 FNYEAQ (reference sequence). CDR3 size: 13 residues. CDR3 nucleotides: TGTGCCAGCAGCTTAAATATCGGGGAGGAAGCTTTCTTT. Amino acid sequence: CASSLNIGEEAFF. The full variable domain, completed using reference TRBV7-7 and TRBJ1-1, is GAGVSQSPRYKVTKRGQDVTLRCDPISSHATLYWYQQALGQGPEFLTYFNYEAQPDKSGLPSDRFSAERPEGSISTLTIQRTEQRDSAMYRCASSLNIGEEAFFGQGTRLTVV.

The V call is TRBV18, the J call TRBJ2-5; either TRBD1 or TRBD2 may supply D (5 bases each). Trimming took off 5 bases at V and 0 bases at J, with 10 bases between the two ends. Germline V gene sequence: CDR1 KGHSH, CDR2 LQKENI. CDR3 length: 14 amino acids. This CDR3 reads CASSGDGNQETQYF. For the CDR3, the DNA is TGTGCCAGCTCAGGGGACGGGAACCAAGAGACCCAGTACTTC.

The genes are TRBV27 and TRBJ2-1, with a weak D call TRBD1 (5 bases). V gave up 6 bases and J gave up 9 bases, with 15 bases separating them. The CDR3 consists of 13 residues. Germline V lookup: CDR1 MNHEY, CDR2 SMNVEV (reference sequence). The CDR3 DNA follows: TGTGCCAGCAGGGGGTCTGGGGCGAGTGAGCAGTTCTTC. Translation gives CASRGSGASEQFF.

The chain recombines TRBV13 with TRBJ1-3, with D perhaps TRBD1 (5 bases). This CDR3 has 16 residues. Deletions cut 5 bases from V and 0 bases from J, with 14 bases between. CDR1 is PRHDT and CDR2 is FYEKMQ in the germline V gene (reference sequence). Written as DNA, the CDR3 is TGTGCCAGCAGCGAGGGACTTAAATTCTCTGGAAACACCATATATTTT. Amino acids: CASSEGLKFSGNTIYF.

In its sample, this clonotype was seen a few times. The chain employs TRBV6-6 and TRBJ2-3; D gene ambiguous. The germline gives CDR1 MNHNY, CDR2 SVGAGI (reference sequence). Trimming stripped 7 bases from V and 4 bases from J, with 18 bases between. The CDR3 extends over 15 amino acids. The CDR3 sequence: CASTSRTSRADTQYF. CDR3 DNA sequence: TGTGCCAGCACCTCGAGGACCTCACGGGCAGATACGCAGTATTTT.

The V and J genes are TRBV10-3 and TRBJ1-6; 9 bases line up with TRBD1. The V segment lost 8 bases and the J segment 10 bases; nucleotides outside the gene matches: 6. Germline V gives CDR1 ENHRY, CDR2 SYGVKD. The CDR3 totals 13 residues. The CDR3, as DNA: TGTGCCATCGGACCGGGACAGGGATCACCCCTCCACTTT. Translating it yields CAIGPGQGSPLHF.

This chain links TRBV4-1 with TRBJ2-7; weak D call: TRBD1 (6 bases). V was cut by 0 bases and J by 0 bases, with 12 bases left in between. This CDR3 region has 16 residues. Germline assignment: CDR1 MGHRA and CDR2 YSYEKL. The CDR3 spells CASSQDRDKTSYEQYF. The CDR3 DNA follows: TGCGCCAGCAGCCAAGACAGGGACAAAACCTCCTACGAGCAGTACTTC.

The chain couples TRBV7-9 to TRBJ2-1; possible D gene TRBD1, 6 bases. The length of the CDR3 is 15 residues. Between the trimmed V and J ends, which lost 4 bases and 5 bases, there was a span of 15 bases. Germline V gene data show CDR1 as SEHNR and CDR2 as FQNEAQ (reference sequence). The CDR3 sequence: CASSSLQGEDNEQFF. CDR3 coding DNA: TGTGCCAGCAGCTCCCTACAGGGTGAGGACAATGAGCAGTTCTTC.